The clone carrying this TCR beta chain was picked up many times. Its antigen remains unknown. The entry originates in a study of T cells in Graves' hyperthyroidism and ophthalmopathy. Regarding the study as a whole: Blood shared most expanded thyroid clonotypes above 0.001.

V lost 6 bases and J lost 0, with 9 bases in between. The CDR3 is 14 residues long. Per germline, CDR1 MNHEY and CDR2 SVGAGI. The TCR beta CDR3 regions underwent amplification using RNA transcripts as the source. HTBI primers were the set used in a first-round RT-PCR of the TCR CDR3. TCRdb itself ran the multiplex PCR reads through MiXCR, one entry per CDR3 protein. Of hundreds of thousands of distinct CDR3 sequences listed, less than 25% are singletons. The source is a woman aged 30 to 39 with Graves' ophthalmopathy. The V and J genes are TRBV6-5 and TRBJ1-3, with a weak D call TRBD1 (6 bases). The sequenced material came from blood. CDR3 residues: CASRRTVSGNTIYF. The CDR3 nucleotides are TGTGCCAGCAGACGGACAGTCTCTGGAAACACCATATATTTT.